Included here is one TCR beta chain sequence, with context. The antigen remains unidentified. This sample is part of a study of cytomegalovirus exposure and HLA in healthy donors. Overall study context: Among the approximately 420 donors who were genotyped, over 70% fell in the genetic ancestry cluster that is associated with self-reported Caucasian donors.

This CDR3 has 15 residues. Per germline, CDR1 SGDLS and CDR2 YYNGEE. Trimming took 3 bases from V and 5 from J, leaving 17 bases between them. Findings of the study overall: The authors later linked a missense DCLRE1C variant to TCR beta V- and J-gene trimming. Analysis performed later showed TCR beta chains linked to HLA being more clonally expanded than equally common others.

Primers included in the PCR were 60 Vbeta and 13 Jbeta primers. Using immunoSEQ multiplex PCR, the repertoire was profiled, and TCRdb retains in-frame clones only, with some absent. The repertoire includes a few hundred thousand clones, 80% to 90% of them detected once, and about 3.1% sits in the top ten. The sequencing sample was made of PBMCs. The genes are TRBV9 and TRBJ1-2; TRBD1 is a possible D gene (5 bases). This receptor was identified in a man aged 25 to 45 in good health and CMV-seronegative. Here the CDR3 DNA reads TGTGCCAGCAGCGCCGCAGGGTTTCGGGGGTATGGCTACACCTTC. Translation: CASSAAGFRGYGYTF.